This note documents a single TCR beta chain sequence. The data derive from a study of CD8 T cells in Susac syndrome. Bulk CD8+ and CD4+ cells came from magnetic negative isolation; CD8+ TEMRA by FACS. Germline V lookup: CDR1 MNHEY, CDR2 SVGAGI. The CDR3 length is 17 residues. V was clipped by 0 bases and J by 2 bases, with 16 bases between them. With random hexamers, about 0.45 to 1 ug RNA was reverse transcribed. By means of immunoSEQ multiplex PCR, TCR beta CDR3 spanning 54 Vbeta and 13 Jbeta underwent amplification. MiXCR, applied by TCRdb to the immunoSEQ multiplex PCR reads, yields one record per CDR3 protein. The sample yields about 180,000 distinct CDR3 sequences, 90% to 97% seen once.

The V and J genes are TRBV6-5 and TRBJ1-2; no firm D call. Material for sequencing was CD4+ T cells from PBMCs. This TCR derives from a human donor with multiple sclerosis. CDR3 sequence reads: CASSYSKTRARNYGYTF. The CDR3 coding sequence is TGTGCCAGCAGTTACTCGAAGACAAGGGCCCGGAACTATGGCTACACCTTC.